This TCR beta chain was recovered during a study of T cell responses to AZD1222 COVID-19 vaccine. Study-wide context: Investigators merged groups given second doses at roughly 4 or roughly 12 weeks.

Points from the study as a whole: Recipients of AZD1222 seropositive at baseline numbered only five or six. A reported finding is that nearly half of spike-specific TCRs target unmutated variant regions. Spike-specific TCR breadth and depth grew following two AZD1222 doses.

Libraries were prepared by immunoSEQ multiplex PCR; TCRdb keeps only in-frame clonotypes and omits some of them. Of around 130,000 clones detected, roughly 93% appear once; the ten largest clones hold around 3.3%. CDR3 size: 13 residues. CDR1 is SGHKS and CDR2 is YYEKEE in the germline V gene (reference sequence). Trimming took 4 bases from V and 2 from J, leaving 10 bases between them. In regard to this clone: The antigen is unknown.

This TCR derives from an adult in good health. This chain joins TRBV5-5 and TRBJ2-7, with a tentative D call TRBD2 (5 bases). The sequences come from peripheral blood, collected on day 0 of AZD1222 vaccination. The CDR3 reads CASSPGGAYEQYF. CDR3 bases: TGTGCCAGCAGCCCCGGAGGAGCCTACGAGCAGTACTTC.